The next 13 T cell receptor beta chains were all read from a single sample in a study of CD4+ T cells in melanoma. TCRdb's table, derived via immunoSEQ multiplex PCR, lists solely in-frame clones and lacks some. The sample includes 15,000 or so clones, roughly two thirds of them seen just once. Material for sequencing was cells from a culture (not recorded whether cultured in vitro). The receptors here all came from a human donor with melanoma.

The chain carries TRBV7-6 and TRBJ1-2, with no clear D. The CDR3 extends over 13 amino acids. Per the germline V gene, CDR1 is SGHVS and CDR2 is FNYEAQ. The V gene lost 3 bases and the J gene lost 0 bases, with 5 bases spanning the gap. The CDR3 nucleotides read TGTGCCAGCAGCTTTTTGGCTAACTATGGCTACACCTTC. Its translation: CASSFLANYGYTF.

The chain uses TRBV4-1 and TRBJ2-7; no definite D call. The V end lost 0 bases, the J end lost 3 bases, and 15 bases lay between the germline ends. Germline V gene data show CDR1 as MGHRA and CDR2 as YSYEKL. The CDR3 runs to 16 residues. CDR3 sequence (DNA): TGCGCCAGCAGCCAAGATCGGACCCAGCCTTTCTACGAGCAGTACTTC. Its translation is CASSQDRTQPFYEQYF.

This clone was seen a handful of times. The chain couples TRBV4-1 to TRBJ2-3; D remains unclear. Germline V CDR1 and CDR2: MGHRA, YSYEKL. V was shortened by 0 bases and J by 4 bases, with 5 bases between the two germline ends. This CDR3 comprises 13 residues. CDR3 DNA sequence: TGCGCCAGCAGCCAAGATCTCGCAGATACGCAGTATTTT. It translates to CASSQDLADTQYF.

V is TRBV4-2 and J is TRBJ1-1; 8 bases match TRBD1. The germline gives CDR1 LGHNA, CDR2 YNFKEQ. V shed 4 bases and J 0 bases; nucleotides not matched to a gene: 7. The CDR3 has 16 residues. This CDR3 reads CASSPGTGFMNTEAFF. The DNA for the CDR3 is TGTGCCAGCAGCCCCGGGACAGGCTTCATGAACACTGAAGCTTTCTTT.

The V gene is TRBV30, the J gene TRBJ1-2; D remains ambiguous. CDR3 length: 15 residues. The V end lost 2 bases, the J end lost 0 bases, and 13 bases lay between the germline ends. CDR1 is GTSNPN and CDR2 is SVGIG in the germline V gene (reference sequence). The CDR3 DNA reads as TGTGCCTGGAGTTCTCCGGTCAGAGCTAACTATGGCTACACCTTC. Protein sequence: CAWSSPVRANYGYTF.

In nucleotides, the CDR3 is TGCGCCAGCAGCCCCGGGACAGTGCAAGAGACCCAGTACTTC. This encodes CASSPGTVQETQYF. V and J are TRBV5-1 and TRBJ2-5, with 7 bases that match TRBD1. The CDR3 is made up of 14 amino acids. V trimming: 4 bases; J trimming: 2 bases; junction bases outside the gene matches: 5. Per the germline V gene, CDR1 is SGHRS and CDR2 is YFSETQ.

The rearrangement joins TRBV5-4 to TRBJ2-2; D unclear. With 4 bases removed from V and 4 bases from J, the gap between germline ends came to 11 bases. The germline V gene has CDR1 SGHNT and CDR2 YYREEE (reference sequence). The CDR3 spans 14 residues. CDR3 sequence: CASSPTGATGELFF. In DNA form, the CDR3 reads TGTGCCAGCAGCCCCACGGGTGCCACCGGGGAGCTGTTTTTT.

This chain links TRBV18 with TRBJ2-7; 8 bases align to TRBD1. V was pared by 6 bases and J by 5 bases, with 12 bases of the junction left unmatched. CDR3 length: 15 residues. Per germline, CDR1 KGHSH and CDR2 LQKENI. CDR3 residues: CASSMTTGASDEQYF. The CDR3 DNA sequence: TGTGCCAGCTCGATGACGACAGGGGCTAGCGACGAGCAGTACTTC. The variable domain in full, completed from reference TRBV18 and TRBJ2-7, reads NAGVMQNPRHLVRRRGQEARLRCSPMKGHSHVYWYRQLPEEGLKFMVYLQKENIIDESGMPKERFSAEFPKEGPSILRIQQVVRGDSAAYFCASSMTTGASDEQYFGPGTRLTVT.

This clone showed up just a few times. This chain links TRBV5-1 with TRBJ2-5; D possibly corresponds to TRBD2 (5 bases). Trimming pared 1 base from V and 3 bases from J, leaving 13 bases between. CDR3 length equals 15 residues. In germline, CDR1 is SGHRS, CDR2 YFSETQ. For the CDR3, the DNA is TGCGCCAGCAGCTTGTTGCCGGGAATGAAAGAGACCCAGTACTTC. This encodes CASSLLPGMKETQYF.

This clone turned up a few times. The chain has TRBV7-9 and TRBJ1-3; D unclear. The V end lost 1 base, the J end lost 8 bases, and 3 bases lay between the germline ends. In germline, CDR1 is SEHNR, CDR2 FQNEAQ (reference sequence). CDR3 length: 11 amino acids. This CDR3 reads CASSLGDTIYF. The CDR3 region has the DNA TGTGCCAGCAGCTTAGGGGACACCATATATTTT.

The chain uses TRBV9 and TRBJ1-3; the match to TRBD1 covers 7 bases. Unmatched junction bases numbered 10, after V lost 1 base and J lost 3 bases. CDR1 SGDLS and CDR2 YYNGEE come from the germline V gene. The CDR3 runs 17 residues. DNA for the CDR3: TGTGCCAGCAGCGTAAAACAGGGGCCCTCTGATGGAAACACCATATATTTT. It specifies CASSVKQGPSDGNTIYF.

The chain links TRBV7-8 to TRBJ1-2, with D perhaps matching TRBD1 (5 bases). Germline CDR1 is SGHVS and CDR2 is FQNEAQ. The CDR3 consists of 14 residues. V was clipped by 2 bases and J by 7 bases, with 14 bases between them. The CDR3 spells CASSLKGASTGYTF. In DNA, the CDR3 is TGTGCCAGCAGCTTAAAAGGGGCGAGTACTGGCTACACCTTC.

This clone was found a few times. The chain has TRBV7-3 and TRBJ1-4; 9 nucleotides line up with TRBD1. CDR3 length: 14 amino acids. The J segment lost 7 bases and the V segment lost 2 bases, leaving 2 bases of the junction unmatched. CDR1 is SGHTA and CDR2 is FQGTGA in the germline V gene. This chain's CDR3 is CASSLGDRAEKLFF. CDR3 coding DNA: TGTGCCAGCAGCTTAGGGGACAGGGCTGAAAAACTGTTTTTT. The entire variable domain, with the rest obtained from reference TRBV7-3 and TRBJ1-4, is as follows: GAGVSQTPSNKVTEKGKYVELRCDPISGHTALYWYRQSLGQGPEFLIYFQGTGAADDSGLPNDRFFAVRPEGSVSTLKIQRTERGDSAVYLCASSLGDRAEKLFFGSGTQLSVL.